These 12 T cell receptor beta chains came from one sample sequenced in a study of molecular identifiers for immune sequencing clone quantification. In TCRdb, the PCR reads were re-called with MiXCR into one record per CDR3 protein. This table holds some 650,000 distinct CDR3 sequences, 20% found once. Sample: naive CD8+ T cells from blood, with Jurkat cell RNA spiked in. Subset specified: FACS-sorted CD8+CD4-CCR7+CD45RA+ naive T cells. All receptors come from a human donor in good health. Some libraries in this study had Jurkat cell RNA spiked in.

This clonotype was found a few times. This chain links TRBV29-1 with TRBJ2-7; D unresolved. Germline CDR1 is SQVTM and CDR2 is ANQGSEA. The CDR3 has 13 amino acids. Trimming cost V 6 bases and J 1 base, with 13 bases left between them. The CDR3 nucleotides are TGCAGCGTCGAAAAGCCAGAATCCTACGAGCAGTACTTC. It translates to CSVEKPESYEQYF.

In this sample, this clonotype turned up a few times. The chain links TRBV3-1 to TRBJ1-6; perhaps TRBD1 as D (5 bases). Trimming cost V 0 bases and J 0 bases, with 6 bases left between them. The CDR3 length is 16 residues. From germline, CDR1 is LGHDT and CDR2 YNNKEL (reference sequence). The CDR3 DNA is TGTGCCAGCAGCCAAGAGGGGGGCTCCTATAATTCACCCCTCCACTTT. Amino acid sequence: CASSQEGGSYNSPLHF.

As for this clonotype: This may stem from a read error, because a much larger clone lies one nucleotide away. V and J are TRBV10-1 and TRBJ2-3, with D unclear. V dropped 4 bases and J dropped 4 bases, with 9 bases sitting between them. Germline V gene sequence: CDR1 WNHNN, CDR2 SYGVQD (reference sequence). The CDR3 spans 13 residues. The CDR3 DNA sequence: TGCGCCAGCAGTGTTGAGTGGGCAGATACGCAGTATTTT. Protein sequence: CASSVEWADTQYF.

The CDR3 nucleotides are TGCAGCGTTGAAGGGGTTACGGACAGGCCGGGACTAGCGGGAGGGCCGGGGGAGCAGTACTTC. It encodes CSVEGVTDRPGLAGGPGEQYF. V usage is TRBV29-1 and J usage is TRBJ2-7, with TRBD2 matching over 16 bases. Germline-derived CDR1 and CDR2 are SQVTM and ANQGSEA. This CDR3 region has 21 residues. Trimming at V came to 1 base and at J to 7 bases, leaving 22 bases not matched to a gene.

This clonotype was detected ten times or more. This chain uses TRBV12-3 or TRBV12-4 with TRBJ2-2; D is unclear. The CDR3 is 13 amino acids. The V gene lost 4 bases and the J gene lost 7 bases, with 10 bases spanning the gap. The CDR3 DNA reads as TGTGCCAGCAGTTCCTTGGGTGTCGGGGAGCTGTTTTTT. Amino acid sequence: CASSSLGVGELFF.

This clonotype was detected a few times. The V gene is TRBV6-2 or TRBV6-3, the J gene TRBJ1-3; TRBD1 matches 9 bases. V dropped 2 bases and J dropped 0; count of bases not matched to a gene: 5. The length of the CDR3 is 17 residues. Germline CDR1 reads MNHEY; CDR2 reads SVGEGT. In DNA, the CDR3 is TGTGCCAGCAGTTACGTCGGGACAGGGTTCTCTGGAAACACCATATATTTT. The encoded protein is CASSYVGTGFSGNTIYF.

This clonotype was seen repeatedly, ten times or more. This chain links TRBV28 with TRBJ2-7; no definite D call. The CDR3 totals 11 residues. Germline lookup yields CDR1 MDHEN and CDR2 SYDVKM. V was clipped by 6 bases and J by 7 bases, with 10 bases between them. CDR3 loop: CASSPADEQYF. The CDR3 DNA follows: TGTGCCAGCAGCCCTGCAGATGAGCAGTACTTC.

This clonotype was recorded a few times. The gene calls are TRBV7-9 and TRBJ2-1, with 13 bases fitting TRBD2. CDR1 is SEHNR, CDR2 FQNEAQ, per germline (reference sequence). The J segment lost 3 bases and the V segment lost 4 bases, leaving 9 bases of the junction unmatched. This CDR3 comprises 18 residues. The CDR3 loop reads CASSSDRTSGSYYNEQFF. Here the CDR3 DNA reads TGTGCCAGCAGCTCGGACCGGACTAGCGGGAGTTACTACAATGAGCAGTTCTTC.

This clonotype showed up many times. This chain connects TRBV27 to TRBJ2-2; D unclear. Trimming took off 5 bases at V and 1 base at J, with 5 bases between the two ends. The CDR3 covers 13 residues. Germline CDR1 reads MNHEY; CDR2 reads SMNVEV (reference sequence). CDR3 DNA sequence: TGTGCCAGCAGTAAGTGGAACACCGGGGAGCTGTTTTTT. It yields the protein CASSKWNTGELFF.

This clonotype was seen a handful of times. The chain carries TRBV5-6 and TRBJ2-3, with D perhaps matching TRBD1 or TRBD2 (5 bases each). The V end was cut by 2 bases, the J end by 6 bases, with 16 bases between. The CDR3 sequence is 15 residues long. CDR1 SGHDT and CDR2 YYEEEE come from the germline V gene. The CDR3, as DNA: TGTGCCAGCAGCTTTTGGGGGAGCCCGTCGGATACGCAGTATTTT. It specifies CASSFWGSPSDTQYF.

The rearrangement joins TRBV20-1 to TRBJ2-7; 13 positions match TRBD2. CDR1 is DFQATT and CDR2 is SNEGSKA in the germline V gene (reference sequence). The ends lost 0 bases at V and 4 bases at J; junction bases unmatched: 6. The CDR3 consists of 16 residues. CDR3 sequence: CSARDIWTSGRYEQYF. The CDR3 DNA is TGCAGTGCTAGAGATATCTGGACTAGCGGGAGATACGAGCAGTACTTC.

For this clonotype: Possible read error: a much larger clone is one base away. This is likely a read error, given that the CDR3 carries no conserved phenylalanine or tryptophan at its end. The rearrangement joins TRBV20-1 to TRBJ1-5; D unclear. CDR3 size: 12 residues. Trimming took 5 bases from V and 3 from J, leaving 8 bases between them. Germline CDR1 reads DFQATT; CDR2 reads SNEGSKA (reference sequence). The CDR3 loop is CSAGVDNQPQHL. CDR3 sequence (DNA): TGCAGTGCTGGGGTTGACAATCAGCCCCAGCATTTA.